These 10 T cell receptor beta chains were sequenced from one sample in a study of shared clonotypes between healthy human individuals. Sequenced by immunoSEQ multiplex PCR; TCRdb stores in-frame clones only, minus some. The table records around 320,000 clones, about nine tenths of them present only once. Sequenced material: memory CD8+ T cells sorted from blood. Subset indicated: CD45RO+ cells pooled with CCR7-negative TemRA cells. The source of these receptors is a man aged 18 to 30 in good health.

For the CDR3, the DNA is TGTGCCAGCAGCTCAACAGGGGGTGGGGACTACGAGCAGTACTTC. Translation gives CASSSTGGGDYEQYF. The gene calls are TRBV5-6 and TRBJ2-7; 8 positions agree with TRBD1. V dropped 3 bases and J dropped 3; count of bases not matched to a gene: 8. CDR1 and CDR2 from the germline V gene are SGHDT and YYEEEE. The CDR3 spans 15 residues.

The V call is TRBV14, the J call TRBJ1-2; D gene uncertain. The CDR3 runs to 14 residues. Trimming removed 0 bases from V and 8 bases from J, with 13 bases in between. Germline V gene sequence: CDR1 SGHDN, CDR2 FVKESK. The CDR3: CASSQDPFGSGYTF. The CDR3 nucleotides read TGTGCCAGCAGCCAAGATCCTTTTGGTTCGGGCTACACCTTC.

The chain links TRBV4-2 to TRBJ2-7; D is undetermined. The CDR3 consists of 12 residues. V lost 4 bases and J 3 bases, leaving 7 bases between the germline ends. Germline CDR1 is LGHNA and CDR2 is YNFKEQ. The CDR3: CASSRIGYEQYF. CDR3 DNA: TGTGCCAGCAGCCGGATTGGCTACGAGCAGTACTTC.

The chain combines TRBV5-1 with TRBJ2-5; TRBD2 matches at 7 bases. The ends lost 3 bases at V and 4 bases at J; junction bases unmatched: 12. There are 16 residues in the CDR3. CDR1 is SGHRS, CDR2 YFSETQ, per germline. The CDR3 reads CASSSYYGLVGETQYF. The CDR3 bases are TGCGCCAGCAGCTCCTACTATGGACTAGTCGGAGAGACCCAGTACTTC.

This clone was observed a single time. This chain links TRBV27 with TRBJ2-3; D is unclear. V was pared by 2 bases and J by 0 bases, with 9 bases between. Germline values: CDR1 MNHEY, CDR2 SMNVEV (reference sequence). CDR3 length: 15 residues. The CDR3 spells CASSLTAISTDTQYF. In DNA, the CDR3 is TGTGCCAGCAGTTTAACAGCTATTAGCACAGATACGCAGTATTTT.

As to this clone: This specimen includes other DNA sequences encoding the same CDR3. V and J are TRBV7-9 and TRBJ2-1; 10 nucleotides match TRBD1. J lost 1 base, V lost 0 bases, and 0 bases had no gene match. Germline values: CDR1 SEHNR, CDR2 FQNEAQ (reference sequence). The CDR3 length is 16 residues. The CDR3 region has the DNA TGTGCCAGCAGCTTAGCGGGACAGGGGTCCTACAATGAGCAGTTCTTC. This gives the protein CASSLAGQGSYNEQFF.

The chain carries TRBV7-8 and TRBJ2-7, with D perhaps being TRBD1 or TRBD2 (6 bases each). Germline V gene lookup returns CDR1 SGHVS and CDR2 FQNEAQ. The CDR3 sequence is 14 residues long. V lost 8 bases to trimming and J lost 0 bases, with 14 bases between them. CDR3 loop: CASATGASSYEQYF. CDR3 sequence (DNA): TGTGCCAGCGCAACGGGGGCTAGCTCCTACGAGCAGTACTTC.

CDR3 sequence: CASSEMGQDGSPLHF. The CDR3, as DNA: TGTGCCAGCAGTGAAATGGGACAGGATGGTTCACCCCTCCACTTT. The chain joins TRBV6-1 to TRBJ1-6; 8 positions match TRBD1. The CDR3 is made up of 15 amino acids. Germline CDR1 reads MNHNS; CDR2 reads SASEGT. V was clipped by 2 bases and J by 9 bases; unmatched bases: 6.

The chain carries TRBV5-1 and TRBJ2-3; TRBD2 might be the D (6 bases). This CDR3 spans 14 amino acids. Trimming pared 2 bases from V and 3 bases from J, leaving 10 bases between. Germline V CDR1 and CDR2: SGHRS, YFSETQ. The CDR3 spells CASSLWDSTDTQYF. As DNA, the CDR3 is TGCGCCAGCAGCTTATGGGACTCAACAGATACGCAGTATTTT.

At least ten counts were recorded for this clone. The sample carries other DNA sequences with the same CDR3. CDR3 DNA: TGTGCCAGCAGCTCTACAGGGTCGGGCAATCAGCCCCAGCATTTT. As protein: CASSSTGSGNQPQHF. The V and J genes are TRBV7-9 and TRBJ1-5; D is possibly TRBD1 (6 bases). This CDR3 is 15 amino acids long. Germline V gene sequence: CDR1 SEHNR, CDR2 FQNEAQ (reference sequence). Trimming stripped 4 bases from V and 2 bases from J, with 12 bases between. The variable domain in full, completed from reference TRBV7-9 and TRBJ1-5, reads DTGVSQNPRHKITKRGQNVTFRCDPISEHNRLYWYRQTLGQGPEFLTYFQNEAQLEKSRLLSDRFSAERPKGSFSTLEIQRTEQGDSAMYLCASSSTGSGNQPQHFGDGTRLSIL.